This TCR beta chain comes out of a study of chemoradiotherapy in HPV16-positive cancers. Study-level information: Functional T-cell assays on a couple of HPV16-positive patients' cells defined candidate HPV-specific clones and common TCR motifs.

Study-wide results and caveats: Candidate HPV-specific clones and E7-related TCR motifs grew in tumor during treatment. Only two HPV16-positive patients supplied the functional HPV-specificity definition.

Germline V gene data show CDR1 as MNHNY and CDR2 as SVGAGI (reference sequence). The CDR3 loop spans 15 amino acids. This table comes from immunoSEQ multiplex PCR, and its TCRdb copy is limited to in-frame clones, with some not included. Of fewer than 25,000 clones in the sample, roughly 66% were seen once. This clone is a singleton in its sample. The antigen remains undetermined. Specimen collection occurred from a patient who underwent chemoradiotherapy. The chain is built from TRBV6-6 and TRBJ2-5; 15 nucleotides align to TRBD2. Near its end, the DNA agrees better with TRBJ2-7, so the J call may be wrong. The source of this sequence is a human donor with HPV-associated anogenital cancer. CDR3: CASSPGLAGGYEQYF. CDR3 nucleotides: TGTGCCAGCAGCCCGGGACTAGCGGGAGGCTACGAGCAGTACTTC.